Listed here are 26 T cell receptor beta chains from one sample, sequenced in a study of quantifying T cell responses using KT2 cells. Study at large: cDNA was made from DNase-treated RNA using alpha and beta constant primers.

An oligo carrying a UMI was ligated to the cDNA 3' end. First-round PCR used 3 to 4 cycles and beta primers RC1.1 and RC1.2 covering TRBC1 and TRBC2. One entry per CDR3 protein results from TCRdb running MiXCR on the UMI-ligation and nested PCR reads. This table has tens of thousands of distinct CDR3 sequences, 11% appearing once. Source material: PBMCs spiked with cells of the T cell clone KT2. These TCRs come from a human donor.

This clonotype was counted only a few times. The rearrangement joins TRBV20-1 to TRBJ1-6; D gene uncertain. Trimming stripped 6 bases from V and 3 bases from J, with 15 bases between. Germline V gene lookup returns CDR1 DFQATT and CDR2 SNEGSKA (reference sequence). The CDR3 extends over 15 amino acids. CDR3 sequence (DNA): TGCAGTGCCCCCAAACAACAGATCTATAATTCACCCCTCCACTTT. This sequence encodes CSAPKQQIYNSPLHF.

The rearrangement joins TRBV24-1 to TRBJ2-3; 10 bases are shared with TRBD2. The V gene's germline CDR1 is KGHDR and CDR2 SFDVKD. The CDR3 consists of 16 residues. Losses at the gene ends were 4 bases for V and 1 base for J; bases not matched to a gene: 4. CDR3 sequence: CATSDHLAGGTDTQYF. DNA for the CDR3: TGTGCCACCAGTGACCACCTAGCGGGAGGCACAGATACGCAGTATTTT.

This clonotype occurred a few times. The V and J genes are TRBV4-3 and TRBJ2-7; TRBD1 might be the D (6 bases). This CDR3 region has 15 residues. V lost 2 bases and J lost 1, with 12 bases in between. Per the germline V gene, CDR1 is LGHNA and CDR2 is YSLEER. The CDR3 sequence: CASSQHQGISYEQYF. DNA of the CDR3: TGCGCCAGCAGCCAACACCAGGGGATATCCTACGAGCAGTACTTC.

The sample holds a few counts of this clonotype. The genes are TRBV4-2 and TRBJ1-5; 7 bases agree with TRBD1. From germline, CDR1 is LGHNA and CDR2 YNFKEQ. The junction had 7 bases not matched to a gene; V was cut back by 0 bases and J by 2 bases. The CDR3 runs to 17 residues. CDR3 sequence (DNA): TGTGCCAGCAGCCAAGAATTACAGGGGATGGGCAATCAGCCCCAGCATTTT. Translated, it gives CASSQELQGMGNQPQHF.

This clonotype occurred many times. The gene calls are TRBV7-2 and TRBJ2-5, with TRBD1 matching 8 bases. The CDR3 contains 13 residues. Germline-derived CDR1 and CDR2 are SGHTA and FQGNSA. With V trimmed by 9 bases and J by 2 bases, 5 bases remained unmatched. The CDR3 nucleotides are TGTGCCAGTTCCAGGGGGCGTCAAGAGACCCAGTACTTC. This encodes CASSRGRQETQYF.

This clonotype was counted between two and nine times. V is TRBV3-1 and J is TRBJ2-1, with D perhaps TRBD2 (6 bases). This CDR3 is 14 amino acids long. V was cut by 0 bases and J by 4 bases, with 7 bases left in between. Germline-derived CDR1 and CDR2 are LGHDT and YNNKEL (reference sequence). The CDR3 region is CASSQDRGYNEQFF. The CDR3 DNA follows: TGTGCCAGCAGCCAAGATCGGGGGTACAATGAGCAGTTCTTC.

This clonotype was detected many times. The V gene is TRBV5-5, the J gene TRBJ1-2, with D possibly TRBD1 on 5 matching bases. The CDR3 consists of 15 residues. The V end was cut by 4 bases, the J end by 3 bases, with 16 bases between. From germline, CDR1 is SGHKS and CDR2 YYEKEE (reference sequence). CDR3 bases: TGTGCCAGCAGCCCTACACTGGGGCAGGACTATGGCTACACCTTC. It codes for CASSPTLGQDYGYTF.

The CDR3 DNA is TGCAGTGCTAGAGATATTAAGCGGGAGGGACTCTACAATGAGCAGTTCTTC. This gives the protein CSARDIKREGLYNEQFF. The rearrangement uses TRBV20-1 and TRBJ2-1; 10 positions match TRBD2. Germline CDR1 and CDR2: DFQATT and SNEGSKA (reference sequence). The CDR3 has 17 residues. The trim removed 0 bases at V and 3 bases at J, leaving 8 bases unmatched.

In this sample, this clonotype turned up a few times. CDR3 in amino acids: CASSFGSSGGGNEQFF. As DNA, the CDR3 is TGTGCCAGCAGTTTTGGTTCTAGCGGGGGGGGGAATGAGCAGTTCTTC. This rearrangement joins TRBV12-3 or TRBV12-4 to TRBJ2-1, with 12 bases lining up with TRBD2. The V gene end was trimmed by 3 bases and the J gene end by 7 bases; junction bases not matched to a gene: 7. The CDR3 sequence is 16 residues long.

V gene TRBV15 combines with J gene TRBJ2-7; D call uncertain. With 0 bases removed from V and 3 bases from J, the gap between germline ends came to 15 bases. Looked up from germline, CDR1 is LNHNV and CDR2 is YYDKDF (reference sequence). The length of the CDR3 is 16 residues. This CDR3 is CATSRDIAARSYEQYF. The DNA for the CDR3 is TGTGCCACCAGCAGAGATATAGCTGCCCGGAGCTACGAGCAGTACTTC.

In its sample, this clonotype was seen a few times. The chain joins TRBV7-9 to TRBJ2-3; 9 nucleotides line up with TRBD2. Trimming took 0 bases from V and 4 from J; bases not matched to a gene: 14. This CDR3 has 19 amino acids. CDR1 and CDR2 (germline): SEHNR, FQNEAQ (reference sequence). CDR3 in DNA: TGTGCCAGCAGCTTAGCTCCTCTCTCATGGCGGGAGGGCGCAGATACGCAGTATTTT. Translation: CASSLAPLSWREGADTQYF. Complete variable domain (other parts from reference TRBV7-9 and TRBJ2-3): DTGVSQNPRHKITKRGQNVTFRCDPISEHNRLYWYRQTLGQGPEFLTYFQNEAQLEKSRLLSDRFSAERPKGSFSTLEIQRTEQGDSAMYLCASSLAPLSWREGADTQYFGPGTRLTVL.

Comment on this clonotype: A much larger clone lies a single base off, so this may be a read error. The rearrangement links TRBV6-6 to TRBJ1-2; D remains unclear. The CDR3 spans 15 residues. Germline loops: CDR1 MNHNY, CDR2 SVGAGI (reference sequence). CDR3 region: CACSYSLADPYGYTF. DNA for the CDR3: TGTGCCTGCAGTTACTCCCTGGCAGACCCCTATGGCTACACCTTC.

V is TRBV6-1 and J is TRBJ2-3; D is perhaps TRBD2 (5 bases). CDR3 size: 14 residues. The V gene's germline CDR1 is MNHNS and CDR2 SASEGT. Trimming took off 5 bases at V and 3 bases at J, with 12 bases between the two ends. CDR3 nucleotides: TGTGCCAGCAGTAAACCATCGGGAACAGATACGCAGTATTTT. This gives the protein CASSKPSGTDTQYF.

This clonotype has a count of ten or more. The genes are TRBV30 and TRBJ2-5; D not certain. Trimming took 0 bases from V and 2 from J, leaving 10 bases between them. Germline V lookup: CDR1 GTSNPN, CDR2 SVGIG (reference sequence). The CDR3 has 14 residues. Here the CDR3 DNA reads TGTGCCTGGAGTGTAGATCCAGATCAAGAGACCCAGTACTTC. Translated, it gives CAWSVDPDQETQYF.

This chain's CDR3 is CASSEAAGLRFF. CDR3 DNA: TGTGCCAGCAGTGAAGCGGCGGGACTACGGTTCTTC. The gene calls are TRBV2 and TRBJ2-1, with TRBD2 identical over 7 bases. Germline V gene sequence: CDR1 SNHLY, CDR2 FYNNEI. CDR3 size: 12 residues. V shed 0 bases and J 15 bases; nucleotides not matched to a gene: 5.

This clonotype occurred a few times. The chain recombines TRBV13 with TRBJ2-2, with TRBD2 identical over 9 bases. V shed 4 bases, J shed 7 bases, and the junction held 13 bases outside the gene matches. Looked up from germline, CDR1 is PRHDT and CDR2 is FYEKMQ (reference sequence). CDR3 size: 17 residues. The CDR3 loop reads CASSSSLPGLALGELFF. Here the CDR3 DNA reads TGTGCCAGCAGCTCGAGCTTACCGGGACTAGCTCTCGGGGAGCTGTTTTTT.

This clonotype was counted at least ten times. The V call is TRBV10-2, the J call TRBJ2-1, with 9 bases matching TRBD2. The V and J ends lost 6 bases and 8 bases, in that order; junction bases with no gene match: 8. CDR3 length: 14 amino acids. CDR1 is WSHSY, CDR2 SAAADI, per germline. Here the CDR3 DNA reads TGCGCCAGCAGCGTCGGGACTAGCTTTTATGAGCAGTTCTTC. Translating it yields CASSVGTSFYEQFF.

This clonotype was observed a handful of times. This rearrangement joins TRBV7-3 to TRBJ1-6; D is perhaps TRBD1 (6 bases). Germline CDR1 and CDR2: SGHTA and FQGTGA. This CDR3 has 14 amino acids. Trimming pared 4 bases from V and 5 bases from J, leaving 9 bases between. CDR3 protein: CASSSGTNNSPLHF. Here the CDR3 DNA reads TGTGCCAGCAGCTCAGGGACAAATAATTCACCCCTCCACTTT.

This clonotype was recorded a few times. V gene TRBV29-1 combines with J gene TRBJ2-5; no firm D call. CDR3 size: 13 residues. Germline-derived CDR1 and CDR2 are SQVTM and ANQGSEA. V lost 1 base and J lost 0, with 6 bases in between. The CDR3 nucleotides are TGCAGCGTTGAAGGAGGCTACCAAGAGACCCAGTACTTC. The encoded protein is CSVEGGYQETQYF.

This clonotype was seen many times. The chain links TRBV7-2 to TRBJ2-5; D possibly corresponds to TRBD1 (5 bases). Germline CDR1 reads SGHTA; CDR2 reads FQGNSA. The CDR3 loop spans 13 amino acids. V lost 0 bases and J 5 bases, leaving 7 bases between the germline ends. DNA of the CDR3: TGTGCCAGCAGCTTAGCCAGGGTCGAGACCCAGTACTTC. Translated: CASSLARVETQYF.

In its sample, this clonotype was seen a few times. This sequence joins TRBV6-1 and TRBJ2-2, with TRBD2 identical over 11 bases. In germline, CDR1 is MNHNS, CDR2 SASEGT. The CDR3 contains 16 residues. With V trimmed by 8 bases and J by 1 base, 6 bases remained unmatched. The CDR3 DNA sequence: TGTGCCAGCCAAAGTGGGACTAGCGGGAACACCGGGGAGCTGTTTTTT. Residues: CASQSGTSGNTGELFF.

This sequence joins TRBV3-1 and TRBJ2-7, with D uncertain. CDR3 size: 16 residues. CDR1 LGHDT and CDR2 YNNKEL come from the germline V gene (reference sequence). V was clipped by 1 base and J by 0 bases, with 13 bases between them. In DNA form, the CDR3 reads TGTGCCAGCAGCCAAGGTTCCCGCGGTTCCTCCTACGAGCAGTACTTC. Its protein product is CASSQGSRGSSYEQYF.

CDR3 residues: CASSDSPAGDTQYF. In nucleotides, the CDR3 is TGCGCCAGCAGTGACAGTCCTGCGGGGGATACGCAGTATTTT. The chain recombines TRBV10-1 with TRBJ2-3, with a weak D call TRBD2 (6 bases). In germline, CDR1 is WNHNN, CDR2 SYGVQD (reference sequence). Trimming removed 3 bases at V and 6 bases at J, with 13 bases between. This CDR3 has 14 residues.

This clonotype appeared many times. CDR3 nucleotide sequence: TGCGCCAGCAGCTTCGACAGCATGAACACTGAAGCTTTCTTT. Residues: CASSFDSMNTEAFF. This sequence joins TRBV5-1 and TRBJ1-1, with D tentatively TRBD1 (5 bases). This CDR3 is built from 14 residues. The V end lost 2 bases, the J end lost 0 bases, and 8 bases lay between the germline ends. Germline V gives CDR1 SGHRS, CDR2 YFSETQ.

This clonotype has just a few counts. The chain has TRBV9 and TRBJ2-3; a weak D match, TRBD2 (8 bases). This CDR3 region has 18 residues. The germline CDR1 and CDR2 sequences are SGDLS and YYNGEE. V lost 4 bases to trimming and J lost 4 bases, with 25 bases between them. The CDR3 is CASSPRTGQREFPDTQYF. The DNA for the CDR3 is TGTGCCAGCAGCCCGAGGACAGGACAGCGGGAGTTTCCAGATACGCAGTATTTT.

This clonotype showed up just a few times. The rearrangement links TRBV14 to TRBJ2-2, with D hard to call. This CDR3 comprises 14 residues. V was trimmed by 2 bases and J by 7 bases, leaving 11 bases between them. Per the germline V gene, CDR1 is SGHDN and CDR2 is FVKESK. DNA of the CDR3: TGTGCCAGCAGCCAACACTTGGGTGGCGGGGAGCTGTTTTTT. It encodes CASSQHLGGGELFF.